This T cell receptor (beta chain) is from a study of early T cells in non-severe SARS-CoV-2 infection. In the study overall: It was bulk RNA from unsorted whole blood that was sequenced, and the chains were unpaired.

A note on this clonotype: Its antigen remains unidentified.

Findings of the study overall: VDJdb-based annotation leaned toward anti-spike CD8 responses and missed private and CD4 specificities.

Looked up from germline, CDR1 is LGHNA and CDR2 is YNFKEQ. V shed 3 bases and J shed 4 bases, with 15 bases lying between them. This CDR3 is built from 15 residues. The protocol attached unique molecular identifiers to individual cDNA molecules. A single record per CDR3 protein comes from TCRdb applying MiXCR to the 5' RACE reads. The data show some 22,000 distinct CDR3 sequences, under 6% seen once. Sequenced sample: whole blood. The chain links TRBV4-2 to TRBJ2-5; D is possibly TRBD1 (5 bases). This clonotype was sampled from an adult who was a healthcare worker with PCR-confirmed SARS-CoV-2 infection or an uninfected control (not recorded which). The CDR3 protein is CASSQTRGYSETQYF. Here the CDR3 DNA reads TGTGCCAGCAGCCAGACAAGGGGATACTCAGAGACCCAGTACTTC.